This T cell receptor (beta chain) was identified in a study of T cell repertoires in urothelial bladder cancer. Study findings and constraints: Up to about 17% of carcinoma infiltrating lymphocytes belonged to one T-cell clone.

TCRdb's copy holds only in-frame clones and misses some; the assay was immunoSEQ multiplex PCR. There are about 9,000 clones in the sample; less than 75% occur only once, and about 30% lies in the top ten. In this sample, this clone turned up once. Its target is unknown. CDR1 MNHEY and CDR2 SVGAGI come from the germline V gene. Trimming removed 1 base from V and 5 bases from J; junction bases left unmatched: 5. The CDR3 sequence is 15 residues long. V and J are TRBV6-5 and TRBJ1-1, with 9 bases matching TRBD1. The sequenced material came from tumor-infiltrating cells from bladder cancer. The receptor was isolated from a human donor with urothelial carcinoma. In nucleotides, the CDR3 is TGTGCCAGCAGTTACTTCGGGACAGGGAGAACTGAAGCTTTCTTT. Translated: CASSYFGTGRTEAFF.